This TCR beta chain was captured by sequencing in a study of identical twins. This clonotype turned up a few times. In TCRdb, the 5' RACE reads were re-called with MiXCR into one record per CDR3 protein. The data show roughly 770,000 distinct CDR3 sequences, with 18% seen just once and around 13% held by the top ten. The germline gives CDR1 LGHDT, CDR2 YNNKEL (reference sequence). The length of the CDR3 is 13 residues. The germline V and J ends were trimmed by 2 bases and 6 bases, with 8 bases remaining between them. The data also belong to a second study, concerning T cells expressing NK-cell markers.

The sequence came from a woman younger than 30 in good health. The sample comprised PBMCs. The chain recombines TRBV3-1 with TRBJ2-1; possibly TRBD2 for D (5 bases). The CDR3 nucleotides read TGTGCCAGCAGCCAACTCGAGGGCAATGAGCAGTTCTTC. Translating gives CASSQLEGNEQFF.